Many counts were recorded for the clone carrying this T cell receptor beta chain. Its target is not known. Template switching with 5'RACE generated the TCR cDNA and added a universal primer site and UMIs. TCRdb re-derived calls from the 5' RACE reads in MiXCR, one entry per CDR3 protein. The data show almost 70,000 distinct CDR3 sequences, with 5% to 6.5% seen just once and less than 2.5% held by the top ten. The sample comes from a study of T cells after yellow fever vaccination. Broader study findings: Abundant clonotypes from the bulk population could have been carried over as contaminants into FACS-sorted repertoires. A weaker but faster secondary response was observed, peaking on day 5 versus 15. Booster samples showed a return of most primary-vaccination clones (under 97% CD4, about 88% CD8).

This CDR3 contains 16 residues. V lost 6 bases and J 0 bases, leaving 18 bases between the germline ends. Germline-derived CDR1 and CDR2 are LNHDA and SQIVND (reference sequence). The sequences come from CD4+ T cells sorted from PBMCs, collected around 16 days after the first yellow fever vaccination. This receptor was obtained from a man aged 18 to 30 who received the YFV17D yellow fever vaccine. The V and J genes are TRBV19 and TRBJ2-7, with D perhaps being TRBD1 or TRBD2 (5 bases each). CDR3 sequence: CASSTWLPGSSYEQYF. The CDR3 bases are TGTGCCAGTAGCACTTGGCTGCCAGGGAGCTCCTACGAGCAGTACTTC.